These 16 T cell receptor beta chains originate from one sample sequenced in a study of T cell responses to AZD1222 COVID-19 vaccine (dated by TCRdb to the early 2020s). This specimen's time point label, interpreted: baseline before first vaccination. Library preparation employed the immunoSEQ multiplex PCR assay. In its TCRdb copy, this immuneACCESS table keeps in-frame sequences only and misses some clones. Where compared with another copy, unresolved V genes explain less than half of these, and the others have no known cause. The sample table lists 110,000 or so clones, more than 80% of them with a count of one. The ten most abundant clones make up almost 5.5% of the sample. Sequencing was performed on peripheral blood, taken on day 0 of AZD1222 vaccination. The receptors stem from an adult in good health.

The rearrangement joins TRBV10-3 to TRBJ2-7; D is undetermined. The germline V gene has CDR1 ENHRY and CDR2 SYGVKD. The V end lost 2 bases, the J end lost 5 bases, and 4 bases lay between the germline ends. This CDR3 is 11 amino acids long. The CDR3 DNA follows: TGTGCCATCAGTGAGGTGGACGAGCAGTACTTC. Protein: CAISEVDEQYF.

This rearrangement joins TRBV5-1 to TRBJ1-4; 12 bases are shared with TRBD1. The CDR3 has 18 amino acids. Germline V gene data show CDR1 as SGHRS and CDR2 as YFSETQ. With V trimmed by 0 bases and J by 7 bases, 10 bases remained unmatched. The CDR3 sequence is CASSLEGQGARRAEKLFF. CDR3 nucleotide sequence: TGCGCCAGCAGCTTGGAGGGACAGGGGGCCCGACGGGCTGAAAAACTGTTTTTT.

V usage is TRBV20-1 and J usage is TRBJ2-7; D possibly uses TRBD1 or TRBD2 (5 bases each). Deletions cut 6 bases from V and 4 bases from J, with 10 bases between. There are 11 residues in the CDR3. From germline, CDR1 is DFQATT and CDR2 SNEGSKA (reference sequence). Here the CDR3 DNA reads TGCAGTGCGGGGACGGATTACGAGCAGTACTTC. Translating gives CSAGTDYEQYF.

In nucleotides, the CDR3 is TGCGCCAGCAGCTTGGACGGGGCCAGCAATCAGCCCCAGCATTTT. Translation: CASSLDGASNQPQHF. This chain links TRBV5-1 with TRBJ1-5, with TRBD1 as a possible D gene (5 bases). CDR3 length equals 15 residues. V lost 0 bases, J lost 1 base, and 8 bases lay in between. From germline, CDR1 is SGHRS and CDR2 YFSETQ.

The chain employs TRBV5-1 and TRBJ2-2, with D tentatively TRBD1 (6 bases). Between the trimmed V and J ends, which lost 7 bases and 5 bases, there was a span of 21 bases. Germline V gives CDR1 SGHRS, CDR2 YFSETQ. This CDR3 has 16 residues. CDR3 loop: CASEKTGTQGTGELFF. In DNA form, the CDR3 reads TGCGCCAGCGAAAAAACCGGGACCCAGGGGACCGGGGAGCTGTTTTTT.

The chain uses TRBV7-6 and TRBJ1-3; TRBD1 might be the D (6 bases). The length of the CDR3 is 17 residues. CDR1 and CDR2 (germline): SGHVS, FNYEAQ. V lost 4 bases and J lost 0, with 16 bases in between. The DNA for the CDR3 is TGTGCCAGCAGCTCCCTTGGACAGCGAAGCTCTGGAAACACCATATATTTT. This gives the protein CASSSLGQRSSGNTIYF.

The chain combines TRBV5-5 with TRBJ1-5, with a possible D match to TRBD1 (6 bases). This CDR3 is 15 amino acids long. The germline V gene has CDR1 SGHKS and CDR2 YYEKEE (reference sequence). Trimming took 1 base from V and 2 from J, leaving 10 bases between them. As DNA, the CDR3 is TGTGCCAGCAGCTTGAGGAGGGGGGGCAATCAGCCCCAGCATTTT. As protein: CASSLRRGGNQPQHF.

The J gene is TRBJ1-2, the V gene TRBV28, with D uncertain. V was trimmed by 4 bases and J by 4 bases, leaving 16 bases between them. Germline CDR1 and CDR2: MDHEN and SYDVKM. The length of the CDR3 is 15 residues. The CDR3 reads CASSSRPGQFYGYTF. CDR3 in DNA: TGTGCCAGCAGTTCTCGGCCCGGGCAATTCTATGGCTACACCTTC.

V and J are TRBV3-1 (or the pseudogene TRBV3-2) and TRBJ2-2; D not resolved. The germline gives CDR1 LGHDT, CDR2 YNNKEL (reference sequence). With 4 bases removed from V and 6 bases from J, the gap between germline ends came to 9 bases. CDR3 length: 13 residues. The CDR3 here is CASSLRLSGELFF. CDR3 in DNA: TGTGCCAGCAGCCTCCGCTTGTCCGGGGAGCTGTTTTTT.

Here the CDR3 reads CASSAALGNEKLFF. CDR3 in DNA: TGTGCCAGCAGCGCGGCCCTAGGTAATGAAAAACTGTTTTTT. V and J are TRBV7-9 and TRBJ1-4, with D hard to call. CDR1 is SEHNR, CDR2 FQNEAQ, per germline (reference sequence). V gave up 5 bases and J gave up 4 bases, with 11 bases separating them. This CDR3 is built from 14 residues.

CDR3 sequence: CASSLWTSGNTGELFF. CDR3 coding DNA: TGTGCCAGCAGTTTATGGACTAGCGGGAACACCGGGGAGCTGTTTTTT. This chain links TRBV28 with TRBJ2-2, with TRBD2 identical over 9 bases. CDR1 MDHEN and CDR2 SYDVKM come from the germline V gene. The V segment lost 0 bases and the J segment 1 base; nucleotides outside the gene matches: 0. The CDR3 covers 16 residues. Variable domain in full (rest from reference TRBV28 and TRBJ2-2): DVKVTQSSRYLVKRTGEKVFLECVQDMDHENMFWYRQDPGLGLRLIYFSYDVKMKEKGDIPEGYSVSREKKERFSLILESASTNQTSMYLCASSLWTSGNTGELFFGEGSRLTVL.

This clone was seen only once. The chain joins TRBV6-1 to TRBJ2-1; the D is unclear. The CDR3 has 12 residues. Germline loops: CDR1 MNHNS, CDR2 SASEGT. With 2 bases removed from V and 8 bases from J, the gap between germline ends came to 7 bases. The CDR3 DNA follows: TGTGCCAGCAGTGAAACCGGACATGAGCAGTTCTTC. Protein sequence: CASSETGHEQFF.

The chain carries TRBV5-1 and TRBJ1-1, with no clear D. The length of the CDR3 is 14 residues. Germline assignment: CDR1 SGHRS and CDR2 YFSETQ. The V gene lost 5 bases and the J gene lost 0 bases, with 11 bases spanning the gap. The CDR3 sequence is CASSYTDVNTEAFF. DNA of the CDR3: TGCGCCAGCAGTTACACGGATGTGAACACTGAAGCTTTCTTT.

The chain links TRBV6-5 to TRBJ2-3; the D is unclear. The CDR3 is 11 amino acids. The ends were cut back, 6 bases at V and 5 bases at J, with 6 bases in the middle. Per germline, CDR1 MNHEY and CDR2 SVGAGI. CDR3 loop: CASRVIDTQYF. CDR3 nucleotides: TGTGCCAGCAGAGTCATAGATACGCAGTATTTT.

The rearrangement links TRBV12-3 or TRBV12-4 to TRBJ2-3, with D tentatively TRBD2 (6 bases). The CDR3 consists of 13 residues. V gave up 5 bases and J gave up 4 bases, with 10 bases separating them. The CDR3 bases are TGTGCCAGCAGTCCCGGGACTCCAGATACGCAGTATTTT. It is translated as CASSPGTPDTQYF.

The chain uses TRBV19 and TRBJ1-1; no firm D call. CDR1 and CDR2 (germline): LNHDA, SQIVND (reference sequence). The CDR3 contains 16 residues. The germline V and J ends were trimmed by 8 bases and 0 bases, with 19 bases remaining between them. Written as DNA, the CDR3 is TGTGCCAGTTCGGATCGGGTGGGAGCCATGAACACTGAAGCTTTCTTT. This encodes CASSDRVGAMNTEAFF.